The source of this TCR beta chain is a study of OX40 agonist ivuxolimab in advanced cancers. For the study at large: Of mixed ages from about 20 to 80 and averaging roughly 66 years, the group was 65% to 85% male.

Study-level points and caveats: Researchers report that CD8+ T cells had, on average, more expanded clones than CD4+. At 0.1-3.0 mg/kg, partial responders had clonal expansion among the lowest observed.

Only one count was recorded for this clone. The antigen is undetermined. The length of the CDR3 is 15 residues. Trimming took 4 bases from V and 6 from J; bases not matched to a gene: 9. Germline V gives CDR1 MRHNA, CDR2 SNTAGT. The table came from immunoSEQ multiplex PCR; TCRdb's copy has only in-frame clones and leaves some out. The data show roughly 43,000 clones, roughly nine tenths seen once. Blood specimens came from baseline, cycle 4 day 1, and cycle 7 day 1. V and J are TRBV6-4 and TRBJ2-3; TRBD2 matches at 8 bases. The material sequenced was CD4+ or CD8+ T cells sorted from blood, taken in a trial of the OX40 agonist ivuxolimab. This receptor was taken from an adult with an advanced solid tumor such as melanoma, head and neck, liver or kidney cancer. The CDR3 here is CASSALAGKRDTQYF. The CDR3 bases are TGTGCCAGCAGTGCCTTAGCGGGAAAAAGGGATACGCAGTATTTT.